The clone carrying this T cell receptor (beta chain) was recorded many times. These data are taken from a study of T cells after yellow fever vaccination. Study context: Each low-cell-number fraction was prepared by means of SMART-Seq v4 Ultra Low Input.

V was clipped by 0 bases and J by 1 base; unmatched bases: 1. The germline V gene has CDR1 LGHNA and CDR2 YNFKEQ. This CDR3 has 15 residues. It was through 5'RACE template switching that TCR cDNA was made, with a universal primer site and UMIs added. TCRdb re-called the 5' RACE reads with MiXCR, one entry per CDR3 protein. The table has about 50,000 distinct CDR3 sequences, roughly 7.3% seen once. The J gene is TRBJ2-3, the V gene TRBV4-2; TRBD2 agrees at 7 bases. The source material was CD8+ T cells sorted from PBMCs, sampled approximately 16 days after the first yellow fever vaccination. The sequence was collected from a man aged 18 to 30 who received the YFV17D yellow fever vaccine. In nucleotides, the CDR3 is TGTGCCAGCAGCCAAGATCTAGCGGGCACAGATACGCAGTATTTT. Amino acids: CASSQDLAGTDTQYF.